Here is one T cell receptor beta chain with its context. The antigen is not known. This sample was included in a study of T cell responses to AZD1222 COVID-19 vaccine. Study conclusions and caveats: CD4 TCRs linked to vaccination spanned spike, dominating at 160-218 and 743-854. There were mostly white British donors and more females than males, and clonal diversity was possibly underestimated. The study reported that nearly half of spike-specific TCRs target unmutated variant regions. Only a handful of AZD1222 recipients tested seropositive at baseline.

Some clones are missing from TCRdb's copy, which holds only in-frame ones; the method was immunoSEQ multiplex PCR. The profile shows approximately 50,000 clones, 86% of them singletons. The ends lost 9 bases at V and 7 bases at J; junction bases unmatched: 12. CDR3 size: 14 residues. The germline CDR1 and CDR2 sequences are LNHDA and SQIVND (reference sequence). This chain uses TRBV19 with TRBJ1-3, with TRBD1 identical over 7 bases. The sample here was peripheral blood, taken 28 days after the second AZD1222 dose. This TCR was sampled from an adult who received the AZD1222 COVID-19 vaccine. The CDR3 reads CAREAGGQRNTIYF. CDR3 nucleotide sequence: TGTGCCAGGGAAGCAGGGGGGCAGAGGAACACCATATATTTT.